This entry features one T cell receptor (beta chain) sequence. Authors' methods: From reference gene primer amplification, estimates of nucleated cell counts were derived. The repertoire was sequenced with immunoSEQ multiplex PCR; TCRdb's copy has only in-frame clones and lacks some. The V and J calls and the clone size are those of that table, but D and trimming were determined from the DNA. The sample shows approximately 45,000 clones, approximately 82% of them seen only once. The data stem from a study of blood T cell repertoires in COVID-19. In the study overall: COVID-19 samples from acute and convalescent phases originated in the United States, Italy and Spain. PBMCs, B-cell-depleted T cells, or T cells provided the cDNA or gDNA that made up the material.

Sequencing was done on a sample of peripheral blood. The source of this sequence is a woman of 80 years or more with acute or convalescent COVID-19.

CDR3 amino acids: CASSLEHWAGAPLGNTQYF. In DNA, the CDR3 is TGCGCCAGCAGCTTGGAACATTGGGCGGGGGCCCCCCTAGGGAATACGCAGTATTTT. V usage is TRBV5-1 and J usage is TRBJ2-3, with D tentatively TRBD2 (7 bases). This CDR3 spans 19 amino acids. Trimming left V 0 bases short and J 7 bases short, with 27 bases between. CDR1 and CDR2 from the germline V gene are SGHRS and YFSETQ. The whole variable domain, filled in from reference TRBV5-1 and TRBJ2-3, reads KAGVTQTPRYLIKTRGQQVTLSCSPISGHRSVSWYQQTPGQGLQFLFEYFSETQRNKGNFPGRFSGRQFSNSRSEMNVSTLELGDSALYLCASSLEHWAGAPLGNTQYFGPGTRLTVL.